Each of the 9 T cell receptor beta chains below was sequenced from the same sample in a study of shared clonotypes between healthy human individuals (dated by TCRdb to about 2020). The method behind the library was the immunoSEQ multiplex PCR assay. TCRdb obtained this table from immuneACCESS and retained in-frame rearrangements with V and J assigned. These tables miss some clones; where compared with another copy, unresolved V genes account for less than half of the shortfall, and the remainder is unexplained. Counted in this sample were approximately 2.5 million clones; around 90% of them appeared once. The ten largest account for over 0.12% of the sample. Sample: naive CD4+ T cells sorted from blood. The sample's cell subset or site, from its label and the paper: CD45RA+ positively selected. The receptors were gathered from a man aged 18 to 29 in good health.

V is TRBV27 and J is TRBJ2-3, with D perhaps TRBD2 (5 bases). Looked up from germline, CDR1 is MNHEY and CDR2 is SMNVEV (reference sequence). This CDR3 spans 17 amino acids. The V gene lost 3 bases and the J gene lost 1 base, with 17 bases spanning the gap. CDR3 in amino acids: CASSLDPGGGGTDTQYF. In DNA, the CDR3 is TGTGCCAGCAGTTTGGACCCCGGAGGAGGCGGCACAGATACGCAGTATTTT.

The chain links TRBV10-3 to TRBJ2-2; D perhaps matches TRBD1 (6 bases). The ends were cut back, 0 bases at V and 3 bases at J, with 11 bases in the middle. Germline V lookup: CDR1 ENHRY, CDR2 SYGVKD. The CDR3 loop spans 16 amino acids. CDR3 DNA: TGTGCCATCAGTGAGTCGAGGCAGGGGTACACCGGGGAGCTGTTTTTT. Translation gives CAISESRQGYTGELFF.

This sequence joins TRBV6-5 and TRBJ1-2; TRBD1 matches 9 bases. Germline V CDR1 and CDR2: MNHEY, SVGAGI. This CDR3 contains 14 residues. J was trimmed by 2 bases and V by 8 bases; bases with no gene match: 6. CDR3 nucleotides: TGTGCCAGCGGGGGACAGGGACCCAACTATGGCTACACCTTC. Residues: CASGGQGPNYGYTF.

This clone occurred once. The CDR3: CSVFRVIEQYF. CDR3 coding DNA: TGCAGTGTATTTCGGGTAATCGAGCAGTACTTC. V and J are TRBV20-1 and TRBJ2-7; unclear D gene. There are 11 residues in the CDR3. CDR1 is DFQATT and CDR2 is SNEGSKA in the germline V gene (reference sequence). Trimming stripped 7 bases from V and 6 bases from J, with 13 bases between.

The rearrangement uses TRBV5-1 and TRBJ2-7, with a tentative D call TRBD2 (6 bases). The CDR3 runs 14 residues. The V gene lost 6 bases and the J gene lost 3 bases, with 16 bases spanning the gap. Germline V gene sequence: CDR1 SGHRS, CDR2 YFSETQ. The CDR3 spells CASTLADVSYEQYF. The CDR3 DNA reads TGCGCCAGCACCTTAGCGGACGTAAGCTACGAGCAGTACTTC.

This chain links TRBV6-1 with TRBJ2-2; maybe TRBD1 (6 bases). The germline CDR1 and CDR2 sequences are MNHNS and SASEGT. Trimming stripped 6 bases from V and 7 bases from J, with 15 bases between. CDR3 size: 14 residues. This CDR3 reads CASRQQGSSGELFF. The CDR3 bases are TGTGCCAGCAGGCAGCAGGGGTCTAGCGGGGAGCTGTTTTTT.

The J gene is TRBJ2-3, the V gene TRBV7-2; 8 nucleotides align to TRBD2. CDR3 size: 16 residues. Trimming removed 2 bases from V and 4 bases from J; junction bases left unmatched: 8. CDR1 is SGHTA, CDR2 FQGNSA, per germline. CDR3 loop: CASSLLAGPAADTQYF. The CDR3 DNA follows: TGTGCCAGCAGCTTATTAGCGGGACCGGCCGCAGATACGCAGTATTTT. The full variable domain, rest sourced from reference TRBV7-2 and TRBJ2-3, is GAGVSQSPSNKVTEKGKDVELRCDPISGHTALYWYRQSLGQGLEFLIYFQGNSAPDKSGLPSDRFSAERTGGSVSTLTIQRTQQEDSAVYLCASSLLAGPAADTQYFGPGTRLTVL.

With regard to this clone: The sample holds other DNA sequences that translate to the same CDR3. The genes are TRBV5-1 and TRBJ1-2, with D possibly matching TRBD1 (6 bases). Germline V gene sequence: CDR1 SGHRS, CDR2 YFSETQ. The CDR3 sequence is 13 residues long. V lost 4 bases to trimming and J lost 2 bases, with 9 bases between them. The CDR3 here is CASSPQGNYGYTF. CDR3 bases: TGCGCCAGCAGCCCTCAGGGGAACTATGGCTACACCTTC.

V usage is TRBV10-1 and J usage is TRBJ2-1; 9 bases fit TRBD2. Germline V gene lookup returns CDR1 WNHNN and CDR2 SYGVQD (reference sequence). The CDR3 is 16 residues long. V was clipped by 1 base and J by 0 bases; unmatched bases: 1. DNA for the CDR3: TGCGCCAGCAGTGAGTTTAGCGGGAGCTCCTACAATGAGCAGTTCTTC. It yields the protein CASSEFSGSSYNEQFF.